The clone carrying this T cell receptor (beta chain) showed up just a few times. Its matching antigen is unknown. The sample contains more than one DNA sequence encoding this CDR3. Use of 60 Vbeta and 13 Jbeta primers characterized the PCR. The method was immunoSEQ multiplex PCR; TCRdb's version includes in-frame clones alone and lacks a portion of them. This sample has 110,000 or so clones; around 77% occur once, and the top ten carry roughly 5%. Germline lookup yields CDR1 DFQATT and CDR2 SNEGSKA (reference sequence). This CDR3 is 11 amino acids long. Trimming cost V 0 bases and J 5 bases, with 3 bases left between them. These data belong to a study of cytomegalovirus exposure and HLA in healthy donors. Study at large: The roughly 120 million unique TCR beta sequences, from 150 million to 200 million T cells, were found by an earlier analysis.

Points from the study as a whole: Later analysis associated a missense DCLRE1C variant with TCR beta V- and J-gene trimming. Being productive about 90% or about 30% of the time was typical of most TCR beta V segments in an earlier analysis.

The sequenced sample was PBMCs. The V call is TRBV20-1, the J call TRBJ2-3, with unresolved D. The sequence came from a woman aged 25 to 45 in good health and CMV-seropositive. The CDR3 loop is CSARDLDTQYF. In DNA, the CDR3 is TGCAGTGCTAGAGATCTAGATACGCAGTATTTT.